This T cell receptor (beta chain) was observed in a study of a mutant IDH1 vaccine in newly diagnosed glioma (dated by TCRdb to about 2021). With regard to the full study: Vaccination was initiated 4-6 weeks after radiotherapy alone, or concurrently with temozolomide cycles in the chemotherapy-containing groups. Of the approximately 32 treated patients, approximately 62% were male and approximately 38% were female, and the mean age was about 40 years. Prior to enrollment, patients had been given standard therapy consisting of radiotherapy alone, temozolomide alone, or radiochemotherapy with temozolomide, with the combination given to most patients. The week-35 safety follow-up was designated visit V12, and the week-47 end of study was designated visit V13. Peripheral blood was drawn at six visits: V03 (baseline), V05, V07, V10, V12 and V13. For exploratory analyses, some 24 treated patients had longitudinal TCRB deep sequencing done wherever samples were available.

The library was made by the immunoSEQ multiplex PCR assay. Rearranged TCR beta chain sequences were amplified using the hsTCRB Kit according to the manufacturer's protocol. Sequencing of TCRB libraries was carried out on an Illumina MiSeq. Concerning the study's data processing: Demultiplexing, trimming and gene mapping were performed with the kit vendor's proprietary platform. TCRdb took over this immuneACCESS table, retaining in-frame rearrangements with V and J assigned. Such tables are incomplete; in checked studies, under half of the missing clones stem from an unresolved V gene, and the remainder is unexplained. From that table come the V and J calls and clone size; the DNA was used to work out D and trimming. Within this sample are under 60,000 clones, with about three quarters of them counted one time only. Of the sample, over 4.5% falls within the top ten clones. From the cysteine up to the phenylalanine, the CDR3 has a length of 16 residues. Of the read, only the CDR3 DNA is kept; its 48 bases are in frame from base 1. V is trimmed back by 0 bases and J by 8 bases, and the junction contains 8 bases that no gene match accounts for. The CDR1 and CDR2 encoded by the germline V gene (reference sequence) are MNHNY and SVGAGI.

As to this clone: Its antigen remains unidentified. One base away there is no much larger clone; base qualities are not given.

In light of the paper, this sample's time point label describes: week 47, end of study. Every vaccine dose consisted of 300 ug of a 20-mer mutant IDH1 peptide in Montanide, administered subcutaneously together with topical imiquimod. Patients were given eight vaccinations, in weeks 1, 3, 5, 7, 11, 15, 19 and 23, which matched visits V03 through V10. The donors had newly diagnosed IDH1-mutant astrocytomas of WHO grade 3 or 4 that showed loss of nuclear ATRX. The samples were drawn from NOA16, a multicentre, single-arm, open-label phase I trial in Germany that tested a mutant IDH1 peptide vaccine in humans for the first time. Genomic DNA for TCRB sequencing was extracted from EDTA blood using the DNeasy Blood and Tissue Kit. Broad study findings and their caveats: PBMC samples for TCRB deep sequencing were selected based on availability. Across multiple MHC alleles, vaccine-induced immune responses were seen in just over 90% of patients. Pseudoprogression seemed to be unrelated to changes in the top peripheral T cell clonotypes found by TCRB sequencing. The authors noted that analyses of patient blood samples could not be reproduced because of sample limitations.

The origin of this receptor is a middle-aged woman with glioma. Some clones in this sample may be carry-over from other donors' samples. Sequencing was performed on PBMCs, taken from a glioma patient whose treatment included an IDH1 peptide vaccine. The V and J segments used are TRBV6-6 and TRBJ2-1, with 9 bases matching TRBD2. Read as DNA, the sequence is TGTGCCAGCAGTTACTCTGGCGGGGGGGCTGTCTATGAGCAGTTCTTC. The resulting protein is CASSYSGGGAVYEQFF.